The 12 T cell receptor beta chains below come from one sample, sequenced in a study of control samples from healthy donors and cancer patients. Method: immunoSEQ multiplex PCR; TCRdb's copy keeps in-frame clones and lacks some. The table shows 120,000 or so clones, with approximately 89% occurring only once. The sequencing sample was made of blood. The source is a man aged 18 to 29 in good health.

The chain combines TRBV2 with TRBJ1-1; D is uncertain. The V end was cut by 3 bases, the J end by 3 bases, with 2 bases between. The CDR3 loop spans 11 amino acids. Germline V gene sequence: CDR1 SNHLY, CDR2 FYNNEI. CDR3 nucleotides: TGTGCCAGCAGTGATTACACTGAAGCTTTCTTT. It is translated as CASSDYTEAFF.

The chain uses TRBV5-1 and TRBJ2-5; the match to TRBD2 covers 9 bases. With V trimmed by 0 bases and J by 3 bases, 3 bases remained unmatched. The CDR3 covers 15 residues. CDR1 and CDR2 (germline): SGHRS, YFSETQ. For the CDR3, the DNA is TGCGCCAGCAGCTTGGGGTTAGCGGGGGAAGAGACCCAGTACTTC. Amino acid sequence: CASSLGLAGEETQYF. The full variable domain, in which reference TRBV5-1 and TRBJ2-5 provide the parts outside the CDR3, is KAGVTQTPRYLIKTRGQQVTLSCSPISGHRSVSWYQQTPGQGLQFLFEYFSETQRNKGNFPGRFSGRQFSNSRSEMNVSTLELGDSALYLCASSLGLAGEETQYFGPGTRLLVL.

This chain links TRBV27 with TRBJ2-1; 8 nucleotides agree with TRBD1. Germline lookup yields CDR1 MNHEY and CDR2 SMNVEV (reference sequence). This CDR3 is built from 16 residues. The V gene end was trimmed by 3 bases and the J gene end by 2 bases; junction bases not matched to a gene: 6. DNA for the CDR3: TGTGCCAGCAGTTTCCGACAGGGGACTCCCTACAATGAGCAGTTCTTC. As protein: CASSFRQGTPYNEQFF.

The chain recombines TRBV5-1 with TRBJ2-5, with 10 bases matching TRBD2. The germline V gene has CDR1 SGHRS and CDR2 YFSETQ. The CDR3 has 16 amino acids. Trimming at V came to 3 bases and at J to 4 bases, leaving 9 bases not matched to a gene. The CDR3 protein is CASSSGGASGGETQYF. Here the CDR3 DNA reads TGCGCCAGCAGCTCCGGCGGGGCTAGCGGGGGAGAGACCCAGTACTTC. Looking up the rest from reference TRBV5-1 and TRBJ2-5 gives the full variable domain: KAGVTQTPRYLIKTRGQQVTLSCSPISGHRSVSWYQQTPGQGLQFLFEYFSETQRNKGNFPGRFSGRQFSNSRSEMNVSTLELGDSALYLCASSSGGASGGETQYFGPGTRLLVL.

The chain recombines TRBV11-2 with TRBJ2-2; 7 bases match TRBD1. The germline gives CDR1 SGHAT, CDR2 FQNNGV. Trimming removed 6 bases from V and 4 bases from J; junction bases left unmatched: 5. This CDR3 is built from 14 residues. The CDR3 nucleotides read TGTGCCAGCAGACTGACAGGGATCACCGGGGAGCTGTTTTTT. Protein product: CASRLTGITGELFF.

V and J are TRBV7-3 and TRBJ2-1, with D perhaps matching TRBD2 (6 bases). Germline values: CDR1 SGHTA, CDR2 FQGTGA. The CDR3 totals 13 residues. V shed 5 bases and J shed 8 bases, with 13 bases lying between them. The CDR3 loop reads CASSPTGLYEQFF. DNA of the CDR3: TGTGCCAGCAGCCCAACGGGACTCTATGAGCAGTTCTTC. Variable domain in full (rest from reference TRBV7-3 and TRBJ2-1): GAGVSQTPSNKVTEKGKYVELRCDPISGHTALYWYRQSLGQGPEFLIYFQGTGAADDSGLPNDRFFAVRPEGSVSTLKIQRTERGDSAVYLCASSPTGLYEQFFGPGTRLTVL.

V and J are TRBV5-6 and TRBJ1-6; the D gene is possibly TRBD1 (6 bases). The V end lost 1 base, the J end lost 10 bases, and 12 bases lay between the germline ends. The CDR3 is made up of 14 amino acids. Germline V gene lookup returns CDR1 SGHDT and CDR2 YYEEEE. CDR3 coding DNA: TGTGCCAGCAGCTTGACAGGGACGGAATCACCCCTCCACTTT. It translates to CASSLTGTESPLHF.

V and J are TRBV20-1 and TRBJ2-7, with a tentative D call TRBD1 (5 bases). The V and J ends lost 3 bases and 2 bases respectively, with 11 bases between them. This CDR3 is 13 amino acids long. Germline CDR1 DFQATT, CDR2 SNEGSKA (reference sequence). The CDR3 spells CSASLDTTYEQYF. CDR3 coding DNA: TGCAGTGCTAGTTTGGACACAACCTACGAGCAGTACTTC.

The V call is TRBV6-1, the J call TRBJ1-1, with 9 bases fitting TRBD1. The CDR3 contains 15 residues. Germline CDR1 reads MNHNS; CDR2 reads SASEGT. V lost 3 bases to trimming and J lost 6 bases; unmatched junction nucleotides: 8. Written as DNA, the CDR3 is TGTGCCAGCAGTGATAAGGGACAGGGTTACTCTGAAGCTTTCTTT. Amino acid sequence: CASSDKGQGYSEAFF.

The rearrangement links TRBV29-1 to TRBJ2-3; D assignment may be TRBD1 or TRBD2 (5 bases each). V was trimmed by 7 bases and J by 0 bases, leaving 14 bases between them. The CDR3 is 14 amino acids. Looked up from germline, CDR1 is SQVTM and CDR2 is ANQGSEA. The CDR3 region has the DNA TGCAGCGGGGGACGGCCGATTAGCACAGATACGCAGTATTTT. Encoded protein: CSGGRPISTDTQYF.

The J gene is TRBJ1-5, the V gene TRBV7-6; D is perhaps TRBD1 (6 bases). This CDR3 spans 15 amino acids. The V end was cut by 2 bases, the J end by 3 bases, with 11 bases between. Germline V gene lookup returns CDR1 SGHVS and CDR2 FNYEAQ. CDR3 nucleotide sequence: TGTGCCAGCAGCTTACTACAGGGCTACAATCAGCCCCAGCATTTT. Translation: CASSLLQGYNQPQHF.

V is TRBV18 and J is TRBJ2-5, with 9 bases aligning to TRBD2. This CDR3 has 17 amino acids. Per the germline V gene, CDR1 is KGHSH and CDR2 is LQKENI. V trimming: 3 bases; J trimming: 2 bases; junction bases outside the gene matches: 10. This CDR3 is CASSPEYFSGGQETQYF. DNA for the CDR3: TGTGCCAGCTCACCGGAATACTTTAGCGGGGGACAAGAGACCCAGTACTTC.